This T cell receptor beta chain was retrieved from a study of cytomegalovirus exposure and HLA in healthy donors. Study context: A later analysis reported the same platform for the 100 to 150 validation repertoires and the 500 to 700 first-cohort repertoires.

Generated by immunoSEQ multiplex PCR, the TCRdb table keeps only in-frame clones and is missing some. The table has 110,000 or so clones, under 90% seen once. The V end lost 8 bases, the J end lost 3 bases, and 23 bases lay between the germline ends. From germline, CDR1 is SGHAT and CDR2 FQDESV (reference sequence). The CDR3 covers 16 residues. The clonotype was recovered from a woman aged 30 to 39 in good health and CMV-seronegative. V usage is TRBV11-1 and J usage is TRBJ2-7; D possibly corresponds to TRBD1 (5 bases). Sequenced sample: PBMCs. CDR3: CASPTFLQGMGYEQYF. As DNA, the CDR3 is TGTGCCAGCCCCACCTTCCTCCAGGGCATGGGCTACGAGCAGTACTTC.